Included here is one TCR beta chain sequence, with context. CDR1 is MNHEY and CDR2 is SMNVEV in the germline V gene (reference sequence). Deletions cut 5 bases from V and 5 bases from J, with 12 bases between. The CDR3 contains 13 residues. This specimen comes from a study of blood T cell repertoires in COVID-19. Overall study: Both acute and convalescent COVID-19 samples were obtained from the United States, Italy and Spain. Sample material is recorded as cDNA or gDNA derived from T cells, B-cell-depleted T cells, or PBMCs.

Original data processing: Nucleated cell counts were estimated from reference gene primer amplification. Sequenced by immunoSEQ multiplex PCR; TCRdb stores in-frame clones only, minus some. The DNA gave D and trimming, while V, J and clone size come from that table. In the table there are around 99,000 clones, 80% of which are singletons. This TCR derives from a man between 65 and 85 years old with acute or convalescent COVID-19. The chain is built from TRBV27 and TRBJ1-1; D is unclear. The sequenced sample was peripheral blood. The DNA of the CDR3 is TGTGCCAGCAGTACGGGGAGGTGGACTGAAGCTTTCTTT. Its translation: CASSTGRWTEAFF.